The T cell receptor (beta chain) under discussion was sequenced for a study of shared clonotypes between healthy human individuals. Some clones are missing from TCRdb's copy, which holds only in-frame ones; the method was immunoSEQ multiplex PCR. Of about 2 million clones listed, approximately 95% are singletons. This CDR3 has 15 residues. CDR1 is SGHRS, CDR2 YFSETQ, per germline. The V end lost 3 bases, the J end lost 0 bases, and 13 bases lay between the germline ends. Sequenced: naive CD4+ T cells sorted from blood. Indicated subset: CD45RA+ positively selected. The chain recombines TRBV5-1 with TRBJ2-7; D possibly corresponds to TRBD1 (5 bases). The TCR sequence derives from a man aged 18 to 35 in good health. The CDR3: CASSYYSTDSYEQYF. The CDR3, as DNA: TGCGCCAGCAGCTACTATTCGACAGACTCCTACGAGCAGTACTTC.